This T cell receptor (beta chain) was sequenced during a study of post-analysis software for immune sequencing data. Included in the TCR beta cDNA libraries were unique molecular identifiers. Each CDR3 protein gets one entry after TCRdb re-called the PCR reads with MiXCR. The sample holds 800,000 to 950,000 distinct CDR3 sequences; roughly 50% are singletons and the top ten take about 4.5%. The receptor was isolated from a girl between 5 and 17 years old with multiple sclerosis. Material for sequencing was blood.

The CDR3 sequence: CATSDSGSRGRARVEQFF. The CDR3 DNA is TGTGCCACCAGTGATTCCGGGTCCCGGGGGAGGGCTCGGGTTGAGCAGTTCTTC. V gene TRBV24-1 combines with J gene TRBJ2-1; the match to TRBD2 covers 7 bases. Germline V lookup: CDR1 KGHDR, CDR2 SFDVKD. V lost 2 bases to trimming and J lost 9 bases; unmatched junction nucleotides: 18. This CDR3 contains 18 residues.